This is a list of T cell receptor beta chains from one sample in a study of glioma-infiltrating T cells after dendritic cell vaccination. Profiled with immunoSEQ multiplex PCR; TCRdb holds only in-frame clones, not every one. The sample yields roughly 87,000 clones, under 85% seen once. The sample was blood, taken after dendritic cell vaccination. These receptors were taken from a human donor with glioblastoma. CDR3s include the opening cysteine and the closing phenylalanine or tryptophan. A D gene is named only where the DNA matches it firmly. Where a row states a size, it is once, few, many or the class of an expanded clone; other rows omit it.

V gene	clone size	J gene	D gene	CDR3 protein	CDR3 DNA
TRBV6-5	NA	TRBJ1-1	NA	CATRDIFEAFF	TGTGCCACCCGGGACATCTTTGAAGCTTTCTTT
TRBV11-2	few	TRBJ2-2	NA	CASSFRRVETGELFF	TGTGCCAGCAGCTTTCGCAGGGTAGAAACCGGGGAGCTGTTTTTT
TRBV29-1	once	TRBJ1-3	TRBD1	CSVAGGPGNTIYF	TGCAGCGTTGCAGGGGGGCCTGGAAACACCATATATTTT
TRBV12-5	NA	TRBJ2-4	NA	CASGLRQGAKNIQYF	TGTGCTAGTGGTTTGAGGCAGGGGGCCAAAAACATTCAGTACTTC
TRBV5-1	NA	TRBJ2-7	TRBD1	CASSLAEGAEQYF	TGCGCCAGCAGCTTGGCCGAGGGGGCTGAGCAGTACTTC
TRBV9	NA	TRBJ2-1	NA	CASSVDPSGPYNEQFF	TGTGCCAGCAGCGTAGACCCCAGCGGACCCTACAATGAGCAGTTCTTC
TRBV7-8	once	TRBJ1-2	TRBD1	CASSSRRDSFYGYTF	TGTGCCAGCAGCTCCCGCCGGGACAGCTTCTATGGCTACACCTTC
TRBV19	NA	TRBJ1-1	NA	CASSIERGLAEAFF	TGTGCCAGTAGTATAGAACGGGGGTTAGCTGAAGCTTTCTTT
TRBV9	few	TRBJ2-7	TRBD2	CASSAGVGEGQSYEQYF	TGTGCCAGCAGTGCTGGGGTCGGGGAGGGCCAATCCTACGAGCAGTACTTC
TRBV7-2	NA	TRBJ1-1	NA	CASSLAFRDTEAFF	TGTGCCAGCAGTCTCGCGTTTCGGGACACTGAAGCTTTCTTT
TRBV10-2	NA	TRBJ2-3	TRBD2	CASSEVSGGTDTQYF	TGCGCTAGCAGTGAGGTTAGCGGGGGAACGGATACGCAGTATTTT
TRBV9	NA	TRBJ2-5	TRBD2	CASSVMPAGGRETQYF	TGTGCCAGCAGCGTAATGCCAGCGGGGGGGCGGGAGACCCAGTACTTC
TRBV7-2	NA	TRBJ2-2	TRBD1	CASSLGPGQIATGELFF	TGTGCCAGCAGCTTAGGACCGGGACAGATAGCCACCGGGGAGCTGTTTTTT
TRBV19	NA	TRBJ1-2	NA	CASSRALGGSNYGYTF	TGTGCCAGTAGTAGAGCGCTAGGTGGGAGTAACTATGGCTACACCTTC
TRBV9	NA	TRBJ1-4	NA	CASSGGVTTNEKLFF	TGTGCCAGCAGCGGGGGCGTTACAACTAATGAAAAACTGTTTTTT
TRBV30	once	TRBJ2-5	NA	CAWSVPDLRETQYF	TGTGCCTGGAGTGTCCCAGACCTGAGGGAGACCCAGTACTTC
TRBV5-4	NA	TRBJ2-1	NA	CASSKGGSYNEQFF	TGTGCCAGCAGCAAGGGAGGATCCTACAATGAGCAGTTCTTC
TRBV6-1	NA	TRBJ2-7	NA	CASRGGREAYEQYF	TGTGCCAGCAGGGGTGGCAGGGAGGCATACGAGCAGTACTTC
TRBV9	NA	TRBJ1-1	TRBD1	CASSRGQGQAFF	TGTGCCAGCAGCCGCGGACAGGGTCAAGCTTTCTTT
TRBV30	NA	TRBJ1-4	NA	CAWSGDNNEKLFF	TGTGCCTGGAGTGGAGACAACAATGAAAAACTGTTTTTT
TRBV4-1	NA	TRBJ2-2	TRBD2	CASSHGLAGNTGELFF	TGCGCCAGCAGCCATGGACTAGCGGGGAACACCGGGGAGCTGTTTTTT
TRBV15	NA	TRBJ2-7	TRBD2	CATSRAGGAVYEQYF	TGTGCCACCAGCAGAGCCGGGGGGGCAGTTTACGAGCAGTACTTC
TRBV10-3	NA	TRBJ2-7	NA	CAISGSVEQYF	TGTGCCATCAGTGGGTCCGTCGAGCAGTACTTC
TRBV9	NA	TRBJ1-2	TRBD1	CASSPGTENYGYTF	TGTGCCAGCAGCCCCGGGACAGAGAACTATGGCTACACCTTC
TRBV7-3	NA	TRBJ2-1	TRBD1	CASSLNRGAGNEQFF	TGTGCCAGCAGCTTAAACAGGGGGGCCGGGAATGAGCAGTTCTTC
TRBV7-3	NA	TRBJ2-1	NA	CASSLEAYNEQFF	TGTGCCAGCAGCTTAGAGGCCTACAATGAGCAGTTCTTC
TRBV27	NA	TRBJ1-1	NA	CASSPRLLTGMGPTEAFF	TGTGCCAGCAGTCCCCGCCTACTTACAGGGATGGGTCCGACTGAAGCTTTCTTT
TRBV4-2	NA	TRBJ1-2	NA	CASSQGEVDGYTF	TGTGCCAGCAGCCAAGGCGAGGTGGATGGCTACACCTTC
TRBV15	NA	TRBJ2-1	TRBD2	CATSRDDLGLSLF	TGTGCCACCAGCAGAGATGATCTGGGACTATCCCTCTTC
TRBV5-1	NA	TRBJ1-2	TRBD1	CASSLSGGDYGYTF	TGCGCCAGCAGCTTGTCAGGGGGCGACTATGGCTACACCTTC
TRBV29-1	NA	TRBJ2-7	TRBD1	CSAMGQHSYEQYF	TGCAGCGCCATGGGACAGCACTCCTACGAGCAGTACTTC
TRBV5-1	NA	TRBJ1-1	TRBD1	CASSSGQTNTEAFF	TGCGCCAGCAGCTCGGGACAGACGAACACTGAAGCTTTCTTT
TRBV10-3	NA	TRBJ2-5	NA	CAISRQGGETQYF	TGTGCCATCAGCAGACAGGGAGGAGAGACCCAGTACTTC
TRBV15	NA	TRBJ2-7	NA	CATSRDQAEDEQYF	TGTGCCACCAGCAGAGATCAGGCGGAGGACGAGCAGTACTTC
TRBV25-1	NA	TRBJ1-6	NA	CASSEFKLPSPLHF	TGTGCCAGCAGTGAATTTAAACTGCCCTCACCCCTCCACTTT
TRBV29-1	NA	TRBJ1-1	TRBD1	CSVVGQGDEAFF	TGCAGCGTGGTAGGACAGGGGGATGAAGCTTTCTTT
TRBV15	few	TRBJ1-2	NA	CATSRDLDTTYTF	TGTGCCACCAGCAGAGACCTGGACACTACCTACACCTTC
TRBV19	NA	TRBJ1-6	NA	CASSIYTFNSPPHF	TGTGCCAGTAGTATTTACACCTTTAATTCACCCCCCCACTTT
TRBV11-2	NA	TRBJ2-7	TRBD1	CASSLRQGAISYEQYF	TGTGCCAGCAGCCTGCGACAGGGGGCTATTTCCTACGAGCAGTACTTC
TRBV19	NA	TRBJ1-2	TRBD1	CASNPGQGAVIYGYTF	TGTGCCAGTAATCCGGGACAGGGGGCAGTGATCTATGGCTACACCTTC
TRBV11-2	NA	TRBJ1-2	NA	CASSLVRGYTF	TGTGCCAGCAGCTTAGTGAGGGGCTACACCTTC